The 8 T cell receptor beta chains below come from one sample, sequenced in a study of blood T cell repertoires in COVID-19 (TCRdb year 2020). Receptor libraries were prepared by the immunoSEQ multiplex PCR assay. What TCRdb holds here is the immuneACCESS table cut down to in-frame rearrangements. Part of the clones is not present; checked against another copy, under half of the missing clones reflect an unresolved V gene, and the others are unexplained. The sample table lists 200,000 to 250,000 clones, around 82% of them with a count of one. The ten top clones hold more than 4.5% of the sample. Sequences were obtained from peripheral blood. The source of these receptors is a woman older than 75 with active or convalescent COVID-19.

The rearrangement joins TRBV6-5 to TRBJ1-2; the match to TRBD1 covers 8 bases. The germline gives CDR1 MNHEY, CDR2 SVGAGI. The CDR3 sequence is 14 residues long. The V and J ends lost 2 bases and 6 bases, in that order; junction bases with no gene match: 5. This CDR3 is CASSYNQGAHGYTF. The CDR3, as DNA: TGTGCCAGCAGTTACAACCAGGGGGCGCATGGCTACACCTTC.

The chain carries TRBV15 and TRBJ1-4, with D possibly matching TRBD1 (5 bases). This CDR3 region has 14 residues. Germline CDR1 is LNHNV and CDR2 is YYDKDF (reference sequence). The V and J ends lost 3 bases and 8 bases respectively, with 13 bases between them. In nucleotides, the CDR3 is TGTGCCACCAGCAGGGCGGGACGGGGAGAAAAACTGTTTTTT. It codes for CATSRAGRGEKLFF. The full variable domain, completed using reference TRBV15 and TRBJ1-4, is DAMVIQNPRYQVTQFGKPVTLSCSQTLNHNVMYWYQQKSSQAPKLLFHYYDKDFNNEADTPDNFQSRRPNTSFCFLDIRSPGLGDTAMYLCATSRAGRGEKLFFGSGTQLSVL.

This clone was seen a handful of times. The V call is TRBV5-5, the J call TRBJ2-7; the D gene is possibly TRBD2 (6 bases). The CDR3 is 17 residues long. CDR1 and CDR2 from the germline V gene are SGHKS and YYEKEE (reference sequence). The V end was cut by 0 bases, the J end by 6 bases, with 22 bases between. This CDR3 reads CASSLAPSVGSPLEQYF. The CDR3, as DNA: TGTGCCAGCAGCTTGGCCCCCTCGGTCGGGAGCCCTCTCGAGCAGTACTTC.

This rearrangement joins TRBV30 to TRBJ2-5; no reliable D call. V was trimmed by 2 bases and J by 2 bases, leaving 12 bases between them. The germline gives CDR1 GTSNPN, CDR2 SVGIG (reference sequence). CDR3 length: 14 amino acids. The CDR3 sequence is CAWSTPRRQETQYF. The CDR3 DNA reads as TGTGCCTGGAGTACCCCCCGCAGGCAAGAGACCCAGTACTTC. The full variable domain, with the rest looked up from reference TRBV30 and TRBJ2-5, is SQTIHQWPATLVQPVGSPLSLECTVEGTSNPNLYWYRQAAGRGLQLLFYSVGIGQISSEVPQNLSASRPQDRQFILSSKKLLLSDSGFYLCAWSTPRRQETQYFGPGTRLLVL.

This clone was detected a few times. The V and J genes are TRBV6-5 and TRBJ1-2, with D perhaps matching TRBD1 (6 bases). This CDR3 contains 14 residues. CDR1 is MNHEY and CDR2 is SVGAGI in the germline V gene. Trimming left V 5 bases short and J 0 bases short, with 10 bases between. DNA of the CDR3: TGTGCCAGCAGTCCGGGACACACTAACTATGGCTACACCTTC. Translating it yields CASSPGHTNYGYTF.

CDR3 sequence reads: CASSQAGGPEAFF. The CDR3 nucleotides are TGTGCCAGCAGCCAAGCGGGTGGTCCCGAAGCTTTCTTT. V and J are TRBV3-1 (or the pseudogene TRBV3-2) and TRBJ1-1; no clear D gene. The CDR3 is 13 residues long. The V end lost 1 base, the J end lost 8 bases, and 11 bases lay between the germline ends. Germline CDR1 and CDR2: LGHDT and YNNKEL (reference sequence).

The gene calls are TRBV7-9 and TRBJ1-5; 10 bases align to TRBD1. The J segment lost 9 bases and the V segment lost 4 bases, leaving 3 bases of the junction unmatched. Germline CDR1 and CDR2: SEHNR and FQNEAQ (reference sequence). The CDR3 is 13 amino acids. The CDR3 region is CASSWDRGRPQHF. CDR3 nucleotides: TGTGCCAGCAGCTGGGACAGGGGACGGCCCCAGCATTTT.

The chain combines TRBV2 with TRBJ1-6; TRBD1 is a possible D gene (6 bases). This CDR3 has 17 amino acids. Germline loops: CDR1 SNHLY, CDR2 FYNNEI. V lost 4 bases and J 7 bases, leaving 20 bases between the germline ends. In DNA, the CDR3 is TGTGCCAGCAGTGTGGGTGTTCGGGGGGCTGTAAATTCACCCCTCCACTTT. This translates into CASSVGVRGAVNSPLHF.